This T cell receptor beta chain was profiled in a study of long-term antiretroviral therapy in people with HIV (dated by TCRdb to between 2021 and 2023). For the wider study: The earliest samples were collected roughly a decade before the 2015 WHO recommendation for immediate ART, at a time when ART was usually postponed until CD4 counts fell. No cross-contamination during QIAcube processing was shown when test extractions of a monoclonal T-cell line were performed alongside fewer than 35 polyclonal samples. Whether ART initiation and durable HIV suppression were associated with changes in peripheral blood TRB repertoire composition and diversity was tested in a retrospective serial study. About 35% of the 30 participants with HIV were female. From 30 to 35 adults with confirmed HIV infection, the cohort provided 150 to 200 cryopreserved PBMC samples, gathered serially across a mean of approximately six years (range 1-12). On the study overall, not on this receptor specifically: Inferences about post-ART repertoire changes were limited because no data were available on ART adherence, viral resistance or therapy changes. A significant increase in TRB diversity was found to be associated with ART initiation, although TRB diversity was observed to remain significantly below that of transplant donor controls even after long-term ART. At every time point, the repertoire was dominated by expanded TRB clones first identified before ART initiation, although this dominance fluctuated and, in many PLHIV, declined after ART. CDR3 length ranges in HIV repertoires were narrower than in controls, and network structure suggested an antigen-experienced repertoire with only a slight naive shift after ART. Samples dated from the mid-2000s to the late 2010s, and the ART regimens used may be less effective than current ones. Because pre-ART samples had limited cell numbers, unsorted PBMC were profiled rather than sorted CD4+ and CD8+ T cells. Since PBMC availability was limited, sequencing covered only the TCR beta chain, with no alpha chain pairing.

The immunoSEQ hsTCRB v3.0 assay was used at survey level resolution for TRB variable region sequencing. TRB sequencing targeted a depth of about 40,000-50,000 T-cell genomes per sample. An Illumina MiSeq with a v3 150-cycle kit was used to sequence the pooled TRB libraries. Processing in the source paper ran as follows. Repertoire analysis was run in R within a reproducible Nextflow workflow that covered QC, data transformation and analysis. LymphoSeq2, an R package for exploring AIRR-Seq data, was used to implement custom analyses. After excluding several samples that yielded fewer than 5000 total TRB sequences, fewer than 200 HIV repertoires remained for analysis. Among the 190 or so HIV repertoires that were kept, some 61 were collected before ART initiation and roughly 130 were collected after ART initiation. Repertoires were downsampled to 5000 TRB nucleotide sequences, and summary statistics were averaged over 100 downsampling iterations. TRB sequences were retained for analysis only if CDR3 regions of at least seven amino acids were present. Two measures captured diversity: a Shannon entropy-derived clonality score and the Gini coefficient. In the repertoire networks, any two of the top 5000 CDR3 amino acid sequences were linked whenever the two sequences differed by an edit distance of one. For TRB CDR3 amino acid sequences, antigen specificity groups and MHC restriction were predicted with GLIPH2. To flag known associations with CMV, EBV, HIV or tissue antigens, CDR3 amino acid sequences were compared against VDJdb and McPAS-TCR. Pre-ART, post-ART and control groups were compared with Wilcoxon signed-rank tests and Holm-Bonferroni correction. TCRdb took this table from immuneACCESS and kept in-frame rearrangements with V and J called. Such tables lack part of the clones; where checked against another copy, unresolved V genes explain under half of the gap, and the rest is unexplained. For V, J and clone size, that table is used; D and trimming come from the DNA. Within this sample are about 30,000 clones, with 85% to 95% of them counted one time only. The ten largest account for over 3% of the sample.

Details on this clone: What antigen it recognizes has not been identified. No clone much larger than this one lies a single base away; base qualities are absent.

Inclusion was restricted to participants for whom at least one PBMC sample before ART initiation and at least two post-ART samples were available. Every participant with HIV received treatment in the United States of America. Before DNA extraction, cryopreserved samples of 1-10 million PBMC were thawed and then washed. At the time of the earliest PBMC sample, participants with HIV were aged between roughly 20 and 60 years. PBMC samples were contributed by each participant from 1-4 timepoints before ART initiation and 2-8 timepoints after ART initiation, with a median of 7 samples. Serial HIV viral load, CD4+ T-cell count, ART history and demographic data were obtained for every participant. Genomic DNA was extracted from unsorted PBMC with a Qiagen kit on a QIAcube, with processing performed in batches of 12 samples. Specimen: unsorted PBMCs, collected 5.3 years after starting antiretroviral therapy. The clonotype was recovered from a man over 45 with HIV.

The CDR3 has the sequence CASSYGGVSTDTQYF. Here is the DNA: TGTGCCAGCAGTTACGGCGGGGTTAGCACAGATACGCAGTATTTT. This sequence uses TRBV6-6 and TRBJ2-3; the D gene is perhaps TRBD2, from 6 matching bases. Relative to germline, V is 2 bases shorter and J is 0 bases shorter, with 9 bases between their ends. The CDR3 runs 15 amino acids, cysteine and phenylalanine included. Only CDR3 DNA is held: 45 bases, read in frame from base 1. Reading the germline V gene (reference sequence) gives CDR1 MNHNY and CDR2 SVGAGI.